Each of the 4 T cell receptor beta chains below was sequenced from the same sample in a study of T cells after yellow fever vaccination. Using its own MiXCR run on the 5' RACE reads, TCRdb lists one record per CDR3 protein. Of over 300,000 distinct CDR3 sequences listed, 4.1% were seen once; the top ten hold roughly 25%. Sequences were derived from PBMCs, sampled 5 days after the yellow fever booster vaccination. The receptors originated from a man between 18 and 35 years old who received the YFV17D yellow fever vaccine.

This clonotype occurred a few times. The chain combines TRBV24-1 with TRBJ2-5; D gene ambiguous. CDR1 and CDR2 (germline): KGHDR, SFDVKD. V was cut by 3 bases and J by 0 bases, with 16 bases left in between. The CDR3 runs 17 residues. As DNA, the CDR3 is TGTGCCACCAGTGATGGCTCTTCAGGATCGTACCAAGAGACCCAGTACTTC. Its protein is CATSDGSSGSYQETQYF.

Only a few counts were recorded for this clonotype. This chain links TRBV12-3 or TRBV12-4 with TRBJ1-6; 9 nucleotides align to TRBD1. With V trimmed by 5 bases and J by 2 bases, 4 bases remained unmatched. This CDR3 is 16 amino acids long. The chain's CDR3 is CASSLDRGAYNSPLHF. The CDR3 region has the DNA TGTGCCAGCAGTCTGGACAGGGGTGCCTATAATTCACCCCTCCACTTT.

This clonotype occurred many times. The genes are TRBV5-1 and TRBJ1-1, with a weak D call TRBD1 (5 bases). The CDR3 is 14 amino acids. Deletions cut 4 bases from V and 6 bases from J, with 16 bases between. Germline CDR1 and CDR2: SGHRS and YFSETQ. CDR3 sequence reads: CASSLGSRESEAFF. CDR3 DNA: TGCGCCAGCAGCCTGGGGAGCAGGGAGTCTGAAGCTTTCTTT.

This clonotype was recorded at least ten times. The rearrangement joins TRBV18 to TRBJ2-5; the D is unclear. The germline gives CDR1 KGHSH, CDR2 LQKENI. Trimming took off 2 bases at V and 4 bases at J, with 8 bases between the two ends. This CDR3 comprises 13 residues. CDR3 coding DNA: TGTGCCAGCTCACCAATAGTCAGAGAGACCCAGTACTTC. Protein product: CASSPIVRETQYF.